The rows below give T cell receptor beta chains drawn from one sample of a study of blood T cell dynamics during melanoma immunotherapy. Sequenced by immunoSEQ multiplex PCR; TCRdb stores in-frame clones only, minus some. This table holds 1,500 to 2,000 clones, around 73% found once. Specimen: CD8+ T cells from blood, collected from a patient treated with checkpoint blockade. The receptors come from a human donor with melanoma. Each CDR3 is given with its conserved first and last residue. D genes are given only for firm matches. The size entry is marked missing in some rows and otherwise reads once, few, many or a size class.

few	TRBV4-1	TRBJ2-7	TRBD2	CASSQEVPGLAGAYEQYF	TGCGCCAGCAGCCAAGAAGTCCCGGGACTAGCGGGGGCCTACGAGCAGTACTTC
-	TRBV9	TRBJ2-3	TRBD1	CASSGTGGLGDTQYF	TGTGCCAGCAGCGGAACAGGGGGCCTGGGGGATACGCAGTATTTT
few	TRBV2	TRBJ2-7	TRBD2	CAAAREEDEQYF	TGTGCAGCCGCTCGGGAGGAGGACGAGCAGTACTTC
-	TRBV28	TRBJ2-7	-	CASSLRSNYEQYF	TGTGCCAGCAGTTTACGGTCCAACTACGAGCAGTACTTC
-	TRBV10-2	TRBJ2-5	-	CASSEFQETQYF	TGCGCCAGCAGTGAGTTCCAAGAGACCCAGTACTTC
-	TRBV2	TRBJ2-1	-	CASSEGRGTPYNEQFF	TGTGCCAGCAGTGAAGGAAGGGGGACCCCCTACAATGAGCAGTTCTTC
-	TRBV10-3	TRBJ1-5	TRBD1	CAISESDRENQPQHF	TGTGCCATCAGTGAGTCGGACAGGGAAAATCAGCCCCAGCATTTT
-	TRBV9	TRBJ2-2	-	CASSVDRARELFF	TGTGCCAGCAGCGTCGACCGGGCCAGGGAGCTGTTTTTT
few	TRBV18	TRBJ1-3	-	CASSHDQGNTIYF	TGTGCCAGCTCGCACGACCAGGGAAACACCATATATTTT
-	TRBV11-2	TRBJ2-3	TRBD2	CASSLDWIAGGPTDTQYF	TGTGCCAGCAGCTTAGATTGGATAGCGGGAGGGCCCACAGATACGCAGTATTTT
few	TRBV19	TRBJ1-3	-	CASSIVSPPVAGNTIYF	TGTGCCAGTAGTATAGTTTCACCACCGGTTGCCGGAAACACCATATATTTT
-	TRBV25-1	TRBJ2-1	-	CASSELSWDNEQFF	TGTGCCAGCAGTGAGCTATCTTGGGACAATGAGCAGTTCTTC
-	TRBV28	TRBJ2-1	-	CASSSDLPGEQFF	TGTGCCAGCAGTTCCGACCTACCGGGAGAGCAGTTCTTC
-	TRBV5-5	TRBJ2-7	-	CASSFTLYEQYF	TGTGCCAGCAGCTTTACTCTGTACGAGCAGTACTTC
-	TRBV19	TRBJ2-7	-	CASSPGMGGSYEQYF	TGTGCCAGTAGTCCTGGTATGGGGGGCTCCTACGAGCAGTACTTC
-	TRBV5-1	TRBJ1-1	-	CASSLPSGDTEAFF	TGCGCCAGCAGCTTACCTTCAGGTGACACTGAAGCTTTCTTT
-	TRBV7-9	TRBJ2-3	-	CASRSDLETNTQYF	TGTGCCAGCAGATCCGATCTGGAAACGAATACGCAGTATTTT
-	TRBV7-6	TRBJ2-2	-	CASSPPPRGAGGELFF	TGTGCCAGCAGCCCGCCGCCGAGGGGAGCCGGCGGGGAGCTGTTTTTT
-	TRBV15	TRBJ2-7	TRBD1	CATSPERTGYEQYF	TGTGCCACCAGCCCCGAGCGGACAGGCTACGAGCAGTACTTC
-	TRBV19	TRBJ2-1	-	CASSRGGSSYNEQFF	TGTGCCAGTAGTAGGGGCGGTAGCTCCTACAATGAGCAGTTCTTC
-	TRBV6-6	TRBJ2-5	-	CASSGPGRETQYF	TGTGCCAGCAGTGGGCCGGGACGAGAGACCCAGTACTTC
few	TRBV7-9	TRBJ2-7	-	CASSLGRGNEQYF	TGTGCCAGCAGCTTAGGGAGGGGGAACGAGCAGTACTTC
-	TRBV27	TRBJ1-1	-	CASSLSVRTEAFF	TGTGCCAGCAGTTTATCGGTGCGAACTGAAGCTTTCTTT
-	TRBV4-3	TRBJ1-4	TRBD1	CASSQGTGGGEKLFF	TGCGCCAGCAGCCAAGGGACAGGGGGTGGTGAAAAACTGTTTTTT
-	TRBV7-8	TRBJ2-1	-	CASSFGNEQFF	TGTGCCAGCAGCTTTGGTAATGAGCAGTTCTTC
-	TRBV27	TRBJ2-7	-	CASSPAGSYSYEQYF	TGTGCCAGCAGTCCCGCCGGGAGCTACTCCTACGAGCAGTACTTC
few	TRBV6-5	TRBJ1-2	TRBD1	CASSSAGTEYGYTF	TGTGCCAGCAGCTCGGCCGGGACAGAATATGGCTACACCTTC
once	TRBV27	TRBJ2-5	TRBD1	CASSLQGRLETQYF	TGTGCCAGCAGTCTACAGGGGCGTTTGGAGACCCAGTACTTC
-	TRBV11-2	TRBJ2-5	TRBD2	CASSRGLAGGFQETQYF	TGTGCCAGCAGCCGAGGACTAGCGGGAGGCTTTCAAGAGACCCAGTACTTC
-	TRBV19	TRBJ1-5	-	CASSIFSGLGQPQHF	TGTGCCAGTAGTATCTTTTCAGGGTTAGGGCAGCCCCAGCATTTT
-	TRBV6-5	TRBJ2-7	-	CASSYPPEEQYF	TGTGCCAGCAGTTACCCCCCGGAGGAGCAGTACTTC
-	TRBV27	TRBJ1-2	TRBD1	CASSFRDRGLDGYTF	TGTGCCAGCAGTTTCCGGGACAGGGGGCTGGATGGCTACACCTTC
-	TRBV9	TRBJ2-1	-	CASSPGYNEQFF	TGTGCCAGCAGCCCAGGGTACAATGAGCAGTTCTTC
-	TRBV27	TRBJ2-7	TRBD2	CASRVTSGTSYEQYF	TGTGCCAGCAGGGTGACTAGCGGCACTTCCTACGAGCAGTACTTC
-	TRBV28	TRBJ2-1	TRBD2	CASSFGLAGGLEQFF	TGTGCCAGCAGTTTCGGACTAGCGGGAGGATTGGAGCAGTTCTTC
-	TRBV4-1	TRBJ1-5	TRBD1	CASSPQGASNQPQHF	TGCGCCAGCAGCCCACAGGGGGCTAGCAATCAGCCCCAGCATTTT
few	TRBV19	TRBJ1-5	-	CASSIAEWSNQPQHF	TGTGCCAGTAGTATCGCGGAGTGGAGCAATCAGCCCCAGCATTTT
-	TRBV6-5	TRBJ2-7	TRBD1	CASSWARTGGLDEQYF	TGTGCCAGCAGTTGGGCCCGGACAGGGGGTTTAGACGAGCAGTACTTC
-	TRBV7-9	TRBJ2-1	-	CASSPQGTGQFF	TGTGCCAGCAGCCCACAGGGCACCGGGCAGTTCTTC
-	TRBV19	TRBJ2-7	TRBD1	CASSITRSGGFYEQYF	TGTGCCAGTAGTATTACACGTTCAGGGGGCTTTTACGAGCAGTACTTC
-	TRBV9	TRBJ2-2	-	CASSIWDFTGELFF	TGTGCCAGCAGCATCTGGGACTTTACCGGGGAGCTGTTTTTT
-	TRBV27	TRBJ2-2	TRBD2	CASSSGLAVFTGELFF	TGTGCCAGCAGTTCCGGACTAGCGGTCTTCACCGGGGAGCTGTTTTTT
-	TRBV5-1	TRBJ1-1	-	CASSLVTDLNTEAFF	TGCGCCAGCAGCTTGGTAACGGACCTGAACACTGAAGCTTTCTTT
-	TRBV5-1	TRBJ2-1	TRBD2	CASAGGLSYNEQFF	TGCGCCAGCGCGGGGGGGCTTTCCTACAATGAGCAGTTCTTC
-	TRBV12-5	TRBJ2-5	-	CASGPTGGTGETQYF	TGTGCTAGTGGACCAACGGGGGGCACAGGGGAGACCCAGTACTTC
few	TRBV2	TRBJ2-7	-	CASFGGYEQYF	TGTGCCAGCTTCGGGGGCTACGAGCAGTACTTC
-	TRBV7-3	TRBJ2-3	TRBD1	CASSLRGLTDTQYF	TGTGCCAGCAGCCTCAGGGGGCTCACAGATACGCAGTATTTT
-	TRBV19	TRBJ2-7	-	CASSSEGLYEQYF	TGTGCCAGTAGCTCCGAAGGCCTCTACGAGCAGTACTTC
large	TRBV6-6	TRBJ1-3	-	CAGRGGNTIYF	TGTGCTGGTAGGGGTGGAAACACCATATATTTT
-	TRBV7-6	TRBJ2-7	TRBD1	CASSLGQGDSYEQYF	TGTGCCAGCAGCTTAGGACAGGGGGACTCCTACGAGCAGTACTTC
-	TRBV4-2	TRBJ2-5	TRBD2	CASSSSGRAQETQYF	TGTGCCAGCAGCTCTAGCGGGAGGGCCCAAGAGACCCAGTACTTC
large	TRBV30	TRBJ2-1	-	CARLGSYNEQFF	TGCGCCCGACTAGGATCCTACAATGAGCAGTTCTTC
-	TRBV27	TRBJ1-5	-	CASGGPPPQHF	TGTGCCAGCGGAGGCCCACCGCCCCAGCATTTT
-	TRBV2	TRBJ1-5	TRBD1	CASVQGASGNQPQHF	TGTGCCAGCGTTCAGGGGGCGAGTGGCAATCAGCCCCAGCATTTT
-	TRBV14	TRBJ2-2	TRBD2	CASSQDEFVAGVTGELFF	TGTGCCAGCAGCCAAGATGAATTCGTAGCGGGAGTCACCGGGGAGCTGTTTTTT
-	TRBV4-1	TRBJ1-2	-	CASSQGGGASSDGYTF	TGCGCCAGCAGCCAAGGAGGGGGGGCGTCGTCAGATGGCTACACCTTC
large	TRBV9	TRBJ1-1	-	CASSSRPGTEAFF	TGTGCCAGCAGCTCAAGGCCTGGCACTGAAGCTTTCTTT